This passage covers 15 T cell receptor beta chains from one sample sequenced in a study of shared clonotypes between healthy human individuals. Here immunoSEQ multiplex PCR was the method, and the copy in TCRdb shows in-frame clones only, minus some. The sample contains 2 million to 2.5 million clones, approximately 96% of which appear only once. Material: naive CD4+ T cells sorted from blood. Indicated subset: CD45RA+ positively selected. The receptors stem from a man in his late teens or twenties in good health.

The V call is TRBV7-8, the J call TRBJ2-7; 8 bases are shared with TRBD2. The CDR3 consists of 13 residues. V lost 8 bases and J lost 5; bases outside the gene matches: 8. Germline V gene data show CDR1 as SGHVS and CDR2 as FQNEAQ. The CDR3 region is CASRQTGGDEQYF. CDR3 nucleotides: TGTGCCAGCCGCCAAACGGGGGGGGACGAGCAGTACTTC.

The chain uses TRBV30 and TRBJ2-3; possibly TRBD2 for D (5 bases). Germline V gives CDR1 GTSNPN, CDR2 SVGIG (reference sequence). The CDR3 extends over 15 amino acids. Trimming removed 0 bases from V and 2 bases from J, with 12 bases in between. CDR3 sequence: CAWSVGAPITDTQYF. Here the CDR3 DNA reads TGTGCCTGGAGTGTGGGAGCGCCGATCACAGATACGCAGTATTTT.

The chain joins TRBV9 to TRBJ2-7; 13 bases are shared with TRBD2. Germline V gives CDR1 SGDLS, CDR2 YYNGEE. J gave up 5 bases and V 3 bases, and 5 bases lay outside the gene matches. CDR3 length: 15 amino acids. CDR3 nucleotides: TGTGCCAGCAGCGCCGGACTAGCGGGAGTTAACGAGCAGTACTTC. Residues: CASSAGLAGVNEQYF.

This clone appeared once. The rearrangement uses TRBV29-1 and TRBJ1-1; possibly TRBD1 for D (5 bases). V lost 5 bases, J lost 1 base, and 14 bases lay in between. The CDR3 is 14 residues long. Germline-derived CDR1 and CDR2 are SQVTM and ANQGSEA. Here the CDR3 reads CSVSSGPGNTEAFF. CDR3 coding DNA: TGCAGCGTTAGTTCGGGACCAGGGAACACTGAAGCTTTCTTT.

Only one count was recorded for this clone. The CDR3 loop reads CASSLGLAINTGELFF. The CDR3 DNA follows: TGTGCCAGCAGCCTAGGACTAGCTATCAACACCGGGGAGCTGTTTTTT. J is TRBJ2-2 and V is TRBV7-9; 8 nucleotides match TRBD2. This CDR3 has 16 residues. The germline V gene encodes CDR1 SEHNR and CDR2 FQNEAQ (reference sequence). J lost 2 bases, V lost 5 bases, and 7 bases had no gene match.

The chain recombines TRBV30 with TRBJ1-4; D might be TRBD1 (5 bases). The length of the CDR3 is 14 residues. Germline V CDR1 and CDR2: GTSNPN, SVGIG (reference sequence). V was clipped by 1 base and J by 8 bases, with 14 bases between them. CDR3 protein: CAWSGEGAGEKLFF. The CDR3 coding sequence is TGTGCCTGGAGTGGGGAAGGGGCTGGCGAAAAACTGTTTTTT.

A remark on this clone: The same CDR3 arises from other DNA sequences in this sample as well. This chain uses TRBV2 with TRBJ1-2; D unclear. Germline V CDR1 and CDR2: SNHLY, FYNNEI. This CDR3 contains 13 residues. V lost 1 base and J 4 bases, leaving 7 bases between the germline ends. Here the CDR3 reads CASSEGSSYGYTF. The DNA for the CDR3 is TGTGCCAGCAGTGAAGGCTCCTCCTATGGCTACACCTTC.

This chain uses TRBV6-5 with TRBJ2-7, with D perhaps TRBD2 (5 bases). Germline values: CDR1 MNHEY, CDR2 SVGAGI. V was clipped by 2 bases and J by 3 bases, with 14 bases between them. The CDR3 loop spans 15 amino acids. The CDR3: CASSYAPGGSYEQYF. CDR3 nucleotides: TGTGCCAGCAGTTACGCCCCCGGTGGGAGCTACGAGCAGTACTTC.

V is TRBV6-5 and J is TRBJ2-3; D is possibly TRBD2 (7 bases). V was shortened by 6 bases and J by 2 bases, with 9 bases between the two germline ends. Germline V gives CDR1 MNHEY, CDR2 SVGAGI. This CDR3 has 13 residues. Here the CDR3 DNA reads TGTGCCAGCAGCCGGGGGGCCACAGATACGCAGTATTTT. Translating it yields CASSRGATDTQYF.

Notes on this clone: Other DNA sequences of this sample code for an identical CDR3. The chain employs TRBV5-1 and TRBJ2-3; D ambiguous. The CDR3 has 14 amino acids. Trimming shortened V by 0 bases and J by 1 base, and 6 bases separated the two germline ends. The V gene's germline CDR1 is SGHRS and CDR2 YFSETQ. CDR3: CASSLDWGTDTQYF. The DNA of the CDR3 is TGCGCCAGCAGCTTGGATTGGGGCACAGATACGCAGTATTTT. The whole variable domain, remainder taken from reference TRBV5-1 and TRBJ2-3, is KAGVTQTPRYLIKTRGQQVTLSCSPISGHRSVSWYQQTPGQGLQFLFEYFSETQRNKGNFPGRFSGRQFSNSRSEMNVSTLELGDSALYLCASSLDWGTDTQYFGPGTRLTVL.

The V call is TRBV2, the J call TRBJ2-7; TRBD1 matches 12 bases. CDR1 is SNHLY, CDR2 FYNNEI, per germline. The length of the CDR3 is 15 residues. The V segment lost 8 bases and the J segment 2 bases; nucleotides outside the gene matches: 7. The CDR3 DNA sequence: TGTGCCAGCCGGGACAGGGGGCTATACGCCTACGAGCAGTACTTC. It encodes CASRDRGLYAYEQYF.

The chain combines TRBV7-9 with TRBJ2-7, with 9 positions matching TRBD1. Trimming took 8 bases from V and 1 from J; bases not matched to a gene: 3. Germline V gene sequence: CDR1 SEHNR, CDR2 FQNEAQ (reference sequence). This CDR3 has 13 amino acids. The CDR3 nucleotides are TGTGCCAGCGGGGACAGGGAATCCTACGAGCAGTACTTC. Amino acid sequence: CASGDRESYEQYF.

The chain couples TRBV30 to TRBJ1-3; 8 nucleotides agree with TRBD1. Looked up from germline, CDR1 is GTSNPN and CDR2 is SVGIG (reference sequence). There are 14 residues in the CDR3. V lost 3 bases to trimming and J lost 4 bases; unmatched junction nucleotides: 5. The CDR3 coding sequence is TGTGCCTGGAGGATTGGGACAGGAGGAAACACCATATATTTT. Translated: CAWRIGTGGNTIYF. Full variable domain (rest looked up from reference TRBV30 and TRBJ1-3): SQTIHQWPATLVQPVGSPLSLECTVEGTSNPNLYWYRQAAGRGLQLLFYSVGIGQISSEVPQNLSASRPQDRQFILSSKKLLLSDSGFYLCAWRIGTGGNTIYFGEGSWLTVV.

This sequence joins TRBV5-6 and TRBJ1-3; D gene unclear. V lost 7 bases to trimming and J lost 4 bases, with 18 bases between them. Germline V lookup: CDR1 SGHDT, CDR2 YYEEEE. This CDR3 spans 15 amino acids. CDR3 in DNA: TGTGCCAGCGGGAAGCGTGGCTCCGGCGGAAACACCATATATTTT. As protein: CASGKRGSGGNTIYF.

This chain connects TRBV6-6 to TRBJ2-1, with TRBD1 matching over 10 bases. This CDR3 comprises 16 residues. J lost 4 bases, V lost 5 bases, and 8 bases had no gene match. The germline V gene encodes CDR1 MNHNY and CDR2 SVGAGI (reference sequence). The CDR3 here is CASSPGQGGGYNEQFF. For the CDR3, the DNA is TGTGCCAGCAGTCCTGGACAGGGGGGAGGTTACAATGAGCAGTTCTTC.